The clone carrying this T cell receptor (beta chain) showed up just a few times. Its antigen is as yet unknown. One entry per CDR3 protein results from TCRdb running MiXCR on the 5' RACE reads. Of tens of thousands of distinct CDR3 sequences detected, 12% appear once; the ten largest clones hold approximately 25%. This specimen belongs to a study of T-cell memory formation after mild COVID-19. Overall study findings and caveats: Researchers found some responding clones in pre-infection memory, a sign that cross-reactive memory joined.

Trimming left V 5 bases short and J 4 bases short, with 3 bases between. CDR3 length: 11 residues. The germline CDR1 and CDR2 sequences are SGHVS and FNYEAQ. The sequenced sample was PBMCs or a T cell subset sorted from them (not recorded which). The TCR sequence derives from a man between 18 and 29 years old who had mild COVID-19 (a few samples of this study predate the infection). Cell type and time point are not known. This sequence joins TRBV7-6 and TRBJ2-1; D gene ambiguous. The CDR3 region is CASSGYNEQFF. The DNA for the CDR3 is TGTGCCAGCAGCGGGTACAATGAGCAGTTCTTC.